The 10 T cell receptor beta chains reported below all come from one sample, sequenced in a study of radiation and T cells in renal cell carcinoma. Time point specified: baseline pretreatment blood. Documented treatment: 15 Gy SBRT to primary tumor, nephrectomy 4 weeks later. Some clones are missing from TCRdb's copy, which holds only in-frame ones; the method was immunoSEQ multiplex PCR. The sample carries more than 95,000 clones, roughly four fifths recorded once. Material: blood, obtained from a patient whose treatment included radiotherapy and nephrectomy. Receptor source: a woman aged 55-75 years with renal cell carcinoma.

J is TRBJ2-7 and V is TRBV6-1; D is unresolved. Trimming removed 4 bases at V and 2 bases at J, with 12 bases between. This CDR3 is built from 14 residues. The germline gives CDR1 MNHNS, CDR2 SASEGT. The CDR3 bases are TGTGCCAGCAGTGCCTTACTTGGCCCCTACGAGCAGTACTTC. It encodes CASSALLGPYEQYF.

V usage is TRBV19 and J usage is TRBJ1-4, with 8 bases identical to TRBD1. Trimming took 8 bases from V and 4 from J; bases not matched to a gene: 9. This CDR3 is 15 amino acids long. CDR1 is LNHDA and CDR2 is SQIVND in the germline V gene (reference sequence). CDR3 bases: TGTGCCAGTCATCGGCGGACAGGGATTAATGAAAAACTGTTTTTT. Its translation: CASHRRTGINEKLFF.

The CDR3 DNA follows: TGTGCCATCAGTGAAGGTTGGGGGATCTATGGCTACACCTTC. It translates to CAISEGWGIYGYTF. The chain has TRBV10-3 and TRBJ1-2, with D possibly matching TRBD1 (5 bases). Germline lookup yields CDR1 ENHRY and CDR2 SYGVKD. Trimming stripped 3 bases from V and 4 bases from J, with 12 bases between. There are 14 residues in the CDR3.

This clone appeared once. The CDR3 spells CASTPTSGGPDTQYF. CDR3 nucleotide sequence: TGTGCCAGTACCCCGACTAGCGGGGGGCCAGATACGCAGTATTTT. J is TRBJ2-3 and V is TRBV19, with TRBD2 matching over 13 bases. Germline V CDR1 and CDR2: LNHDA, SQIVND (reference sequence). The CDR3 spans 15 residues. The trim removed 7 bases at V and 4 bases at J, leaving 5 bases unmatched.

J is TRBJ2-7 and V is TRBV5-1, with D maybe TRBD1 (6 bases). Trimming stripped 4 bases from V and 5 bases from J, with 13 bases between. This CDR3 has 13 amino acids. Germline loops: CDR1 SGHRS, CDR2 YFSETQ. DNA of the CDR3: TGCGCCAGCAGCGGGGGCGAGGGCCACGAGCAGTACTTC. Protein product: CASSGGEGHEQYF.

This rearrangement joins TRBV5-1 to TRBJ2-5, with 8 bases that match TRBD2. V was pared by 1 base and J by 1 base, with 6 bases of the junction left unmatched. Germline V gene sequence: CDR1 SGHRS, CDR2 YFSETQ. The CDR3 runs 16 residues. CDR3 bases: TGCGCCAGCAGCTTGACGGGAGGGGGAAGCCAAGAGACCCAGTACTTC. Its protein is CASSLTGGGSQETQYF.

Only a few counts were recorded for this clone. The chain is built from TRBV5-1 and TRBJ1-1; possibly TRBD1 for D (5 bases). V lost 4 bases and J 2 bases, leaving 9 bases between the germline ends. Germline CDR1 is SGHRS and CDR2 is YFSETQ. The CDR3 totals 13 residues. In DNA form, the CDR3 reads TGCGCCAGCAGCATGGGGCGAAACACTGAAGCTTTCTTT. Translation gives CASSMGRNTEAFF.

The V call is TRBV6-1, the J call TRBJ1-1, with a weak D call TRBD1 (5 bases). V lost 7 bases, J lost 1 base, and 13 bases lay in between. CDR1 and CDR2 (germline): MNHNS, SASEGT. There are 14 residues in the CDR3. DNA of the CDR3: TGTGCCAGCAAAATTGGGACGGCGAACACTGAAGCTTTCTTT. It is translated as CASKIGTANTEAFF.

CDR3 in amino acids: CASRGLAGVETGELFF. CDR3 in DNA: TGCGCCAGCAGGGGACTAGCGGGAGTCGAAACCGGGGAGCTGTTTTTT. The J gene is TRBJ2-2, the V gene TRBV5-1, with 14 bases that match TRBD2. V lost 5 bases and J lost 5; bases outside the gene matches: 5. There are 16 residues in the CDR3. In germline, CDR1 is SGHRS, CDR2 YFSETQ.

This clone was picked up one time. The chain is built from TRBV6-5 and TRBJ2-2; the match to TRBD2 covers 8 bases. Trimming at V came to 0 bases and at J to 4 bases, leaving 4 bases not matched to a gene. Germline assignment: CDR1 MNHEY and CDR2 SVGAGI. This CDR3 comprises 16 residues. The CDR3 sequence: CASSYSGLVFTGELFF. In DNA form, the CDR3 reads TGTGCCAGCAGTTACTCGGGACTAGTCTTCACCGGGGAGCTGTTTTTT.